This entry lists 30 T cell receptor beta chains sequenced from one sample in a study of identical twins. Each CDR3 protein gets one entry after TCRdb re-called the 5' RACE reads with MiXCR. The profile shows fewer than 250,000 distinct CDR3 sequences, 7% to 8.5% of them singletons. The sample was also linked to a second study, of yellow fever vaccine responses in identical twins.

The specimen sequenced was CD8+ T cells sorted from blood. These receptors were obtained from a woman younger than 30 in good health.

The CDR3 coding sequence is TGTGCCAGCAGTTTATCGACGGGATCAAACGAGCAGTACTTC. As protein: CASSLSTGSNEQYF. The V and J genes are TRBV27 and TRBJ2-7; the D gene is possibly TRBD2 (5 bases). Between the trimmed V and J ends, which lost 0 bases and 5 bases, there was a span of 11 bases. Germline V gives CDR1 MNHEY, CDR2 SMNVEV (reference sequence). The CDR3 loop spans 14 amino acids.

V and J are TRBV5-1 and TRBJ2-7; 11 nucleotides align to TRBD2. Germline V gene sequence: CDR1 SGHRS, CDR2 YFSETQ. Losses at the gene ends were 4 bases for V and 5 bases for J; bases not matched to a gene: 11. This CDR3 is 16 amino acids long. This chain's CDR3 is CASSPGTSGSADEQYF. CDR3 nucleotides: TGCGCCAGCAGCCCGGGCACTAGCGGGAGTGCCGACGAGCAGTACTTC.

This clonotype was counted a few times. V is TRBV9 and J is TRBJ2-7; TRBD1 aligns across 9 bases. The germline gives CDR1 SGDLS, CDR2 YYNGEE. The junction had 7 bases not matched to a gene; V was cut back by 4 bases and J by 5 bases. The CDR3 is 14 residues long. CDR3 protein: CASSIRTGADEQYF. The CDR3, as DNA: TGTGCCAGCAGCATTCGGACAGGGGCGGACGAGCAGTACTTC.

This clonotype was seen a handful of times. This sequence joins TRBV7-9 and TRBJ2-7; TRBD1 aligns across 7 bases. The germline V gene has CDR1 SEHNR and CDR2 FQNEAQ (reference sequence). V lost 3 bases and J lost 4; bases outside the gene matches: 6. The CDR3 is made up of 14 amino acids. Here the CDR3 DNA reads TGTGCCAGCAGCTTCCCTGACAGGGATTACGAGCAGTACTTC. It yields the protein CASSFPDRDYEQYF. The whole variable domain, filled in from reference TRBV7-9 and TRBJ2-7, reads DTGVSQNPRHKITKRGQNVTFRCDPISEHNRLYWYRQTLGQGPEFLTYFQNEAQLEKSRLLSDRFSAERPKGSFSTLEIQRTEQGDSAMYLCASSFPDRDYEQYFGPGTRLTVT.

The V gene is TRBV11-1, the J gene TRBJ2-3, with 10 positions matching TRBD1. V trimming: 5 bases; J trimming: 4 bases; junction bases outside the gene matches: 18. The CDR3 is made up of 19 amino acids. In germline, CDR1 is SGHAT, CDR2 FQDESV (reference sequence). DNA for the CDR3: TGTGCCAGCAGCGGGGAGACGGGACAGGGGATATTCCTGGCAGATACGCAGTATTTT. Encoded protein: CASSGETGQGIFLADTQYF.

This clonotype was seen a few times. This chain connects TRBV27 to TRBJ2-1; D not resolved. The V and J ends lost 2 bases and 7 bases respectively, with 9 bases between them. This CDR3 contains 13 residues. Germline V gene data show CDR1 as MNHEY and CDR2 as SMNVEV (reference sequence). The CDR3 nucleotides read TGTGCCAGCAGTTTAGCCCATAGGAATGAGCAGTTCTTC. Its protein is CASSLAHRNEQFF.

This clonotype was seen more than once but under ten times. The gene calls are TRBV5-1 and TRBJ2-7, with TRBD2 identical over 12 bases. Germline V gives CDR1 SGHRS, CDR2 YFSETQ. After removal of 4 bases from V and 4 bases from J, the junction contained 3 bases not matched to a gene. The CDR3 loop spans 14 amino acids. The CDR3 spells CASSRTSGDYEQYV. CDR3 bases: TGCGCCAGCAGCAGGACTAGCGGGGATTACGAGCAGTACGTC.

This clonotype was observed a handful of times. The J gene is TRBJ2-7, the V gene TRBV28, with 10 positions matching TRBD2. The CDR3 covers 16 residues. In germline, CDR1 is MDHEN, CDR2 SYDVKM. The V gene end was trimmed by 2 bases and the J gene end by 7 bases; junction bases not matched to a gene: 11. In nucleotides, the CDR3 is TGTGCCAGCAGTTTAATACAGCGGGGGGGCCGGAGGGAGCAGTACGTC. As protein: CASSLIQRGGRREQYV.

The gene calls are TRBV28 and TRBJ2-5; 7 nucleotides agree with TRBD1. In germline, CDR1 is MDHEN, CDR2 SYDVKM. Losses at the gene ends were 3 bases for V and 2 bases for J; bases not matched to a gene: 6. This CDR3 is 15 amino acids long. The CDR3 spells CASSFYGTAQETQYF. The CDR3 DNA is TGTGCCAGCAGTTTTTACGGGACAGCTCAAGAGACCCAGTACTTC.

This clonotype was counted ten times or more. This chain uses TRBV29-1 with TRBJ1-5, with D perhaps TRBD1 (5 bases). Trimming left V 4 bases short and J 1 base short, with 8 bases between. There are 13 residues in the CDR3. Germline CDR1 and CDR2: SQVTM and ANQGSEA. The CDR3 loop is CSVVSGSNQPQHF. The CDR3 DNA follows: TGCAGCGTTGTTTCAGGGAGCAATCAGCCCCAGCATTTT.

The sample holds many counts of this clonotype. The V and J genes are TRBV15 and TRBJ2-7; unclear D gene. The V gene lost 0 bases and the J gene lost 1 base, with 7 bases spanning the gap. This CDR3 is built from 14 residues. The germline V gene encodes CDR1 LNHNV and CDR2 YYDKDF (reference sequence). The CDR3 DNA sequence: TGTGCCACCAGCAGAGACTTCCCATCCTACGAGCAGTACGTC. Encoded protein: CATSRDFPSYEQYV.

This clonotype has just a few counts. V and J are TRBV2 and TRBJ1-1; 12 bases agree with TRBD1. V shed 6 bases, J shed 4 bases, and the junction held 9 bases outside the gene matches. Germline CDR1 and CDR2: SNHLY and FYNNEI. The CDR3 is 16 residues long. The CDR3 protein is CASSAWDRGQGTEAFF. The DNA of the CDR3 is TGTGCCAGCAGCGCTTGGGACAGGGGGCAGGGCACTGAAGCTTTCTTT.

The chain carries TRBV24-1 and TRBJ2-2; D may be TRBD2 (5 bases). The CDR3 extends over 13 amino acids. The V gene's germline CDR1 is KGHDR and CDR2 SFDVKD. V was pared by 3 bases and J by 7 bases, with 8 bases between. CDR3 loop: CATSDTGNGELFF. The CDR3, as DNA: TGTGCCACCAGTGATACCGGGAACGGGGAGCTGTTTTTT.

The chain is built from TRBV7-6 and TRBJ1-1; the D gene is possibly TRBD1 (5 bases). This CDR3 contains 16 residues. CDR1 and CDR2 from the germline V gene are SGHVS and FNYEAQ. The ends were cut back, 7 bases at V and 0 bases at J, with 18 bases in the middle. CDR3 nucleotides: TGTGCCAGCACCGCGGGCAGGGAACCTCTGAACACTGAAGCTTTCTTT. Translated: CASTAGREPLNTEAFF.

The CDR3 here is CASQKTDFTDTQYF. The CDR3 DNA sequence: TGTGCCAGCCAAAAGACGGATTTCACAGATACGCAGTATTTT. The chain combines TRBV12-3 or TRBV12-4 with TRBJ2-3; D remains ambiguous. The CDR3 has 14 amino acids. Trimming stripped 8 bases from V and 2 bases from J, with 14 bases between.

This clonotype was counted many times. The chain combines TRBV7-8 with TRBJ2-1, with TRBD1 identical over 8 bases. The V gene's germline CDR1 is SGHVS and CDR2 FQNEAQ. V lost 6 bases, J lost 0 bases, and 10 bases stayed unmatched. The CDR3 totals 17 residues. CDR3 DNA: TGTGCCAGCAGTTGGGACAGGAAAAAAAGCTCCTACAATGAGCAGTTCTTC. Translation gives CASSWDRKKSSYNEQFF.

This clonotype was detected ten times or more. The chain links TRBV27 to TRBJ2-2; D gene ambiguous. V gave up 2 bases and J gave up 6 bases, with 22 bases separating them. CDR1 is MNHEY, CDR2 SMNVEV, per germline (reference sequence). CDR3 size: 18 residues. CDR3 bases: TGTGCCAGCAGTTTAAGGACGAAAGACCGTGTCGAAGCCGGGGAGCTGTTTTTT. Translating gives CASSLRTKDRVEAGELFF.

In this sample, this clonotype turned up a few times. The genes are TRBV2 and TRBJ2-7; 7 bases line up with TRBD2. Germline CDR1 is SNHLY and CDR2 is FYNNEI. V lost 2 bases and J lost 5; bases outside the gene matches: 6. The CDR3 contains 14 residues. CDR3 sequence: CASSERGRAHEQYF. In nucleotides, the CDR3 is TGTGCCAGCAGTGAACGAGGGAGGGCCCACGAGCAGTACTTC.

This clonotype is labeled as medium-sized. The rearrangement links TRBV5-4 to TRBJ2-7; TRBD2 matches at 7 bases. The V gene's germline CDR1 is SGHNT and CDR2 YYREEE (reference sequence). The CDR3 runs to 14 residues. V was pared by 0 bases and J by 5 bases, with 5 bases of the junction left unmatched. CDR3: CASSLGGGNDEQYV. CDR3 nucleotides: TGTGCCAGCAGCTTGGGGGGGGGGAACGACGAGCAGTACGTC.

This clonotype has at least ten counts. This sequence joins TRBV4-1 and TRBJ1-1; D gene uncertain. Trimming cost V 0 bases and J 1 base, with 9 bases left between them. The CDR3 totals 15 residues. Germline V gives CDR1 MGHRA, CDR2 YSYEKL. Written as DNA, the CDR3 is TGCGCCAGCAGCCAAGAACCCCACCCGAACACTGAAGCTTTCTTT. Its protein product is CASSQEPHPNTEAFF.

This rearrangement joins TRBV7-8 to TRBJ2-1; 9 bases are shared with TRBD2. V was pared by 7 bases and J by 3 bases, with 10 bases of the junction left unmatched. Germline V lookup: CDR1 SGHVS, CDR2 FQNEAQ. The CDR3 spans 16 residues. The CDR3 DNA follows: TGTGCCAGCACCGGAGATGCGGGAGGGAACTACAATGAGCAGTTCTTC. It translates to CASTGDAGGNYNEQFF.

The CDR3: CASLGTQAYEQYF. Written as DNA, the CDR3 is TGTGCCAGCTTGGGGACCCAAGCCTACGAGCAGTACTTC. The chain combines TRBV2 with TRBJ2-7; D is possibly TRBD1 or TRBD2 (5 bases each). V was trimmed by 8 bases and J by 2 bases, leaving 13 bases between them. The CDR3 runs 13 residues. Germline V gives CDR1 SNHLY, CDR2 FYNNEI.

This clonotype was detected many times. The chain recombines TRBV20-1 with TRBJ2-1, with 13 bases identical to TRBD2. The CDR3 sequence is 15 residues long. Germline CDR1 DFQATT, CDR2 SNEGSKA (reference sequence). The trim removed 6 bases at V and 1 base at J, leaving 3 bases unmatched. CDR3 residues: CSAWTSGSSYNEQFF. In nucleotides, the CDR3 is TGCAGTGCCTGGACTAGCGGGAGTTCCTACAATGAGCAGTTCTTC.

This clonotype was counted between two and nine times. The rearrangement links TRBV5-1 to TRBJ2-2; TRBD2 aligns across 13 bases. CDR1 and CDR2 (germline): SGHRS, YFSETQ. After removal of 6 bases from V and 5 bases from J, the junction contained 4 bases not matched to a gene. This CDR3 spans 15 amino acids. The CDR3, as DNA: TGCGCCAGCACGTTGGGACTAGCGGGAACCGGGGAGCTGTTTTTT. It encodes CASTLGLAGTGELFF.

In the case of this clonotype: The junction departs from germline at one end; a sequencing error may be responsible. The CDR3 DNA reads TGCTCCAGCAGCCTAAGAGGAGTGGCTAGCGGGGATCTCCTCTACAATGAGCAGTTCTTC. Translating it yields CSSSLRGVASGDLLYNEQFF. The chain combines TRBV4-1 with TRBJ2-1, with 9 bases matching TRBD2. Germline V gives CDR1 MGHRA, CDR2 YSYEKL. This CDR3 comprises 20 residues.

This clonotype was picked up a small number of times. The chain combines TRBV7-8 with TRBJ2-2, with 9 bases lining up with TRBD1. CDR1 and CDR2 (germline): SGHVS, FQNEAQ. V dropped 7 bases and J dropped 5; count of bases not matched to a gene: 8. The CDR3 is 15 residues long. The CDR3 DNA reads TGTGCCAGCACATCACGGACAGGGGCTACCGGGGAGCTGTTTTTT. It encodes CASTSRTGATGELFF.

This clonotype appeared many times. The V call is TRBV21-1, the J call TRBJ2-3; TRBD1, the D gene given by the table, was not confirmed from the DNA. TRBV21-1 is shown as a pseudogene. This CDR3 contains 15 residues. CDR3 nucleotides: TGTGCCAGCAGCAATGAAAGGGGCCTCACAGATACGCAGTATTTT. Residues: CASSNERGLTDTQYF.

The chain combines TRBV5-1 with TRBJ2-7, with 7 bases lining up with TRBD1. Germline values: CDR1 SGHRS, CDR2 YFSETQ. Trimming removed 2 bases from V and 6 bases from J; junction bases left unmatched: 5. This CDR3 region has 13 residues. The CDR3 region has the DNA TGCGCCAGCAGCTTTTACAGGGGTGGCGAGCAGTACTTC. As protein: CASSFYRGGEQYF.

This clonotype showed up just a few times. This chain connects TRBV20-1 to TRBJ2-5; D call uncertain. CDR3 length equals 14 residues. Per germline, CDR1 DFQATT and CDR2 SNEGSKA (reference sequence). Trimming removed 5 bases from V and 5 bases from J, with 18 bases in between. The CDR3 here is CSADQFPSQETQYF. DNA for the CDR3: TGCAGTGCTGACCAATTCCCGAGTCAGGAGACCCAGTACTTC.

This clonotype was detected ten times or more. The chain links TRBV7-8 to TRBJ1-5; the D is unclear. CDR1 and CDR2 from the germline V gene are SGHVS and FQNEAQ. V lost 3 bases and J lost 3, with 9 bases in between. The CDR3 loop spans 14 amino acids. Written as DNA, the CDR3 is TGTGCCAGCAGCTTTTGGGGAGACAATCAGCCCCAGCATTTT. Encoded protein: CASSFWGDNQPQHF.